The 10 T cell receptor beta chains reported below all come from one sample, sequenced in a study of OX40 agonist ivuxolimab in advanced cancers. Profiling relied on immunoSEQ multiplex PCR, and the TCRdb table lists in-frame clones only, not all of them. The sample gives 50,000 to 55,000 clones, roughly 83% of which show up once; about 4.6% is in the top ten. The source was CD4+ or CD8+ T cells sorted from blood, collected in a trial of the OX40 agonist ivuxolimab. The origin of the receptors is an adult with an advanced solid tumor such as melanoma, head and neck, liver or kidney cancer.

The chain employs TRBV5-8 and TRBJ1-5, with a tentative D call TRBD1 (5 bases). This CDR3 is built from 14 residues. V lost 2 bases and J 9 bases, leaving 15 bases between the germline ends. Germline V gene lookup returns CDR1 SGHTS and CDR2 YDEGEE. The CDR3 region is CASSFGGERRPQHF. CDR3 coding DNA: TGTGCCAGCAGCTTCGGGGGGGAAAGGCGGCCCCAGCATTTT.

This clone was observed once. V usage is TRBV18 and J usage is TRBJ2-3, with D possibly being TRBD2 (6 bases). CDR1 is KGHSH and CDR2 is LQKENI in the germline V gene. This CDR3 is 13 amino acids long. Trimming took 6 bases from V and 0 from J, leaving 7 bases between them. The CDR3 protein is CASSGGSTDTQYF. DNA of the CDR3: TGTGCCAGCTCTGGGGGGAGCACAGATACGCAGTATTTT.

On this clone: A much larger clone lies one base from this, so it may be a read error. The chain joins TRBV5-6 to TRBJ1-3; D is possibly TRBD1 (5 bases). CDR1 and CDR2 from the germline V gene are SGHDT and YYEEEE. The CDR3 totals 15 residues. For the CDR3, the DNA is TGTGCCAGCAGCTTGGGGGGACCCGGGGTAAACATCATATATTTT. Protein: CASSLGGPGVNIIYF.

The CDR3 DNA follows: TGTGCCAGCAGCGTAGAGTCCCCCCGGGACTCGCACAATGAGCAGTTCTTC. It encodes CASSVESPRDSHNEQFF. The chain links TRBV9 to TRBJ2-1, with D possibly TRBD2 on 6 matching bases. From germline, CDR1 is SGDLS and CDR2 YYNGEE. This CDR3 has 17 amino acids. V was pared by 0 bases and J by 5 bases, with 18 bases between.

CDR3 in amino acids: CASSSRQGPKNQPQHF. CDR3 nucleotides: TGTGCCAGCAGTTCCCGACAAGGGCCGAAAAATCAGCCCCAGCATTTT. This chain uses TRBV6-6 with TRBJ1-5; D gene ambiguous. The CDR3 has 16 residues. V dropped 4 bases and J dropped 4 bases, with 17 bases sitting between them. From germline, CDR1 is MNHNY and CDR2 SVGAGI (reference sequence).

The gene calls are TRBV6-5 and TRBJ2-7, with 7 bases lining up with TRBD2. The CDR3 loop spans 14 amino acids. Germline CDR1 reads MNHEY; CDR2 reads SVGAGI. Germline trimming cut 2 bases from V and 4 bases from J; bases unmatched to any gene: 5. The CDR3 here is CASSYGVSGYEQYF. For the CDR3, the DNA is TGTGCCAGCAGTTACGGGGTTAGCGGGTACGAGCAGTACTTC.

The rearrangement links TRBV2 to TRBJ1-1; tentatively, D is TRBD1 (6 bases). The V gene's germline CDR1 is SNHLY and CDR2 FYNNEI. This CDR3 has 12 amino acids. Trimming removed 4 bases from V and 8 bases from J, with 11 bases in between. CDR3 nucleotides: TGTGCCAGCAGTGCCCAGGGGCTGGAAGCTTTCTTT. Translation gives CASSAQGLEAFF.

CDR3 loop: CSVDTSGTYNEQFF. CDR3 nucleotides: TGCAGCGTTGATACTAGCGGGACATACAATGAGCAGTTCTTC. The J gene is TRBJ2-1, the V gene TRBV29-1; 10 bases are shared with TRBD2. Germline assignment: CDR1 SQVTM and CDR2 ANQGSEA. The CDR3 loop spans 14 amino acids. With 3 bases clipped from V and 4 bases from J, the junction kept 3 bases outside the gene matches.

The V gene is TRBV10-2, the J gene TRBJ2-7; 10 bases are a match to TRBD1. Germline loops: CDR1 WSHSY, CDR2 SAAADI. This CDR3 contains 12 residues. J was trimmed by 3 bases and V by 11 bases; bases with no gene match: 4. The CDR3 DNA follows: TGCGCCTCCCGGGACAGGGGCTACGAGCAGTACTTC. Residues: CASRDRGYEQYF.

This sequence joins TRBV7-9 and TRBJ1-4, with 7 bases matching TRBD1. V was pared by 5 bases and J by 4 bases, with 10 bases of the junction left unmatched. CDR1 is SEHNR, CDR2 FQNEAQ, per germline (reference sequence). The length of the CDR3 is 16 residues. The CDR3: CASSTGQIGINEKLFF. The CDR3 DNA follows: TGTGCCAGCAGCACGGGACAGATTGGGATTAATGAAAAACTGTTTTTT.